The following is a T cell receptor (beta chain) sequence with its context. In the authors' workflow: Reference gene primer amplification gave estimated nucleated cell counts. TCRdb's copy holds only in-frame clones and misses some; the assay was immunoSEQ multiplex PCR. V and J calls and clone size follow that table, whereas D and trimming were derived from the DNA. The sample has hundreds of thousands of clones; approximately 90% are singletons. The data stem from a study of blood T cell repertoires in COVID-19. Study information: COVID-19 samples collected from the United States, Italy and Spain covered acute and convalescent phases. PBMCs, B-cell-depleted T cells, or T cells provided the cDNA or gDNA that made up the material.

V was clipped by 7 bases and J by 3 bases, with 16 bases between them. Germline V CDR1 and CDR2: LNHDA, SQIVND (reference sequence). This CDR3 comprises 15 residues. The rearrangement links TRBV19 to TRBJ1-5; unclear D gene. The sample comprised peripheral blood. This TCR came from a man aged 35 to 55 with acute or convalescent COVID-19. CDR3 region: CASKMRARNNQPQHF. CDR3 DNA: TGTGCCAGTAAGATGAGGGCCAGAAACAATCAGCCCCAGCATTTT.